What follows describes a single T cell receptor beta chain. The V and J ends lost 4 bases and 11 bases, in that order; junction bases with no gene match: 6. The CDR3 is made up of 12 amino acids. From germline, CDR1 is SGHRS and CDR2 YFSETQ. These data come from a study of blood T cell repertoires in COVID-19. Study overall: Acute and convalescent COVID-19 specimens originated in the United States, Italy and Spain. Nucleic acid was either cDNA or gDNA, and it came from T cells, B-cell-depleted T cells, or PBMCs.

The authors' processing: Reference gene primers were amplified, and this amplification served to estimate nucleated cell counts. Method: immunoSEQ multiplex PCR; TCRdb's copy keeps in-frame clones and lacks some. V and J calls and clone size are as listed in that table; D and trimming were resolved from the DNA. The sample contains 300,000 to 350,000 clones, over 80% of which appear only once. The chain joins TRBV5-1 to TRBJ1-2; 9 bases fit TRBD1. This clonotype was obtained from a man aged 25-45 years who had recovered from COVID-19. Sequencing used PBMCs or T cells enriched from blood (not recorded which). The CDR3 DNA reads TGCGCCAGCAGCCAGACAGGGGGATGGTACACCTTC. It codes for CASSQTGGWYTF. Based on the CDR3 plus reference TRBV5-1 and TRBJ1-2, the full variable domain is KAGVTQTPRYLIKTRGQQVTLSCSPISGHRSVSWYQQTPGQGLQFLFEYFSETQRNKGNFPGRFSGRQFSNSRSEMNVSTLELGDSALYLCASSQTGGWYTFGSGTRLTVV.